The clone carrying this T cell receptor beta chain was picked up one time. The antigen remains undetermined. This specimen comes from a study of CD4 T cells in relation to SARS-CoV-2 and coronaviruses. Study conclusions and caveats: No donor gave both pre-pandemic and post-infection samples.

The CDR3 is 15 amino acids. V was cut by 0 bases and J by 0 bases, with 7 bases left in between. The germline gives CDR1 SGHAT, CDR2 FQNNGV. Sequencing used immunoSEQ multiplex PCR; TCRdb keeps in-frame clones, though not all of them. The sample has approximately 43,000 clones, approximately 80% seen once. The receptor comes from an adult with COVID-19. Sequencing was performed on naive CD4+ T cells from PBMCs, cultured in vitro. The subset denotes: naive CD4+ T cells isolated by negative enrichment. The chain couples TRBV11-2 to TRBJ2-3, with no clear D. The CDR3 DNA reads TGTGCCAGCAGCTTAGACTCTAGTAGCACAGATACGCAGTATTTT. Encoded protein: CASSLDSSSTDTQYF.